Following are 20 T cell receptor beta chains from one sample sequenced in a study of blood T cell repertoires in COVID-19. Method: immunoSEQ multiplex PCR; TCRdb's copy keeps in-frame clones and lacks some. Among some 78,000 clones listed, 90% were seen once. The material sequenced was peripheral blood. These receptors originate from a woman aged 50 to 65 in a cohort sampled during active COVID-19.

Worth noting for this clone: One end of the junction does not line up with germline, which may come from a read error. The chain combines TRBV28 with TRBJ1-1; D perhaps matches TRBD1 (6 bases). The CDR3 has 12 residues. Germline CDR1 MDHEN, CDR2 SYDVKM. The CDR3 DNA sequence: TGTGCCAGCAGTAACCCCCCACCAGGGGCCTCCTTT. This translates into CASSNPPPGASF.

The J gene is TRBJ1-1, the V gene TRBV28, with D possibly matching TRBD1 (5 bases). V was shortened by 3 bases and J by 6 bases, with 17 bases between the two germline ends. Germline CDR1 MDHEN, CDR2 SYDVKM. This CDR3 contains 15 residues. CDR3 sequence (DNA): TGTGCCAGCAGTTTTAGCCAGGGAGGTACGGCTGAAGCTTTCTTT. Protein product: CASSFSQGGTAEAFF.

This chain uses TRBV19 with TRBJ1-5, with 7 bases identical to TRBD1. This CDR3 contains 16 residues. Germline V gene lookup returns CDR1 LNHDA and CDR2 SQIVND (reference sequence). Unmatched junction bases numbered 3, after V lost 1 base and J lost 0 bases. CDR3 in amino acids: CASSIGQGYSNQPQHF. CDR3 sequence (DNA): TGTGCCAGTAGTATAGGACAGGGCTATAGCAATCAGCCCCAGCATTTT.

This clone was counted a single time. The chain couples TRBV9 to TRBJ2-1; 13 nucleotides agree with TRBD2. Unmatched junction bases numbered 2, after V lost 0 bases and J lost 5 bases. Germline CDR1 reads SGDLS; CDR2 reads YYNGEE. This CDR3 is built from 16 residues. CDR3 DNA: TGTGCCAGCAGCGTAGAGGGGACTAGCGGGGACAATGAGCAGTTCTTC. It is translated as CASSVEGTSGDNEQFF.

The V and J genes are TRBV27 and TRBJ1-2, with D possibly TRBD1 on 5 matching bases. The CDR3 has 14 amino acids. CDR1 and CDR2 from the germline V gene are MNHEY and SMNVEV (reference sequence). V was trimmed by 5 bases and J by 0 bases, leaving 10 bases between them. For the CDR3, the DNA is TGTGCCAGCAGTCGCGGGGACCCTAACTATGGCTACACCTTC. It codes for CASSRGDPNYGYTF.

As DNA, the CDR3 is TGTGCCAGCACCTTTAGGGACAGAACCAATGAGCAGTTCTTC. Translating gives CASTFRDRTNEQFF. The genes are TRBV5-6 and TRBJ2-1; 7 nucleotides line up with TRBD1. Germline CDR1 reads SGHDT; CDR2 reads YYEEEE. The junction had 9 bases not matched to a gene; V was cut back by 6 bases and J by 6 bases. The CDR3 length is 14 residues. Full variable domain (remainder filled in from reference TRBV5-6 and TRBJ2-1): DAGVTQSPTHLIKTRGQQVTLRCSPKSGHDTVSWYQQALGQGPQFIFQYYEEEERQRGNFPDRFSGHQFPNYSSELNVNALLLGDSALYLCASTFRDRTNEQFFGPGTRLTVL.

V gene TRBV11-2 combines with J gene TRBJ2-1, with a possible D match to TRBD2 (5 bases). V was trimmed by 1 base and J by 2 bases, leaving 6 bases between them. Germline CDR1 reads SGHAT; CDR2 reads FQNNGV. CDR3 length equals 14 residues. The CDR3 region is CASSLAGTYNEQFF. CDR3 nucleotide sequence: TGTGCCAGCAGCTTAGCGGGAACCTACAATGAGCAGTTCTTC.

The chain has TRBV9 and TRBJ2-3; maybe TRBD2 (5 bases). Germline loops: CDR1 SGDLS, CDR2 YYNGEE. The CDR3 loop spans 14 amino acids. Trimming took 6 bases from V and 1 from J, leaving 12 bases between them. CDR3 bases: TGTGCCAGCACCTCACTCGGGGGCACAGATACGCAGTATTTT. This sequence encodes CASTSLGGTDTQYF.

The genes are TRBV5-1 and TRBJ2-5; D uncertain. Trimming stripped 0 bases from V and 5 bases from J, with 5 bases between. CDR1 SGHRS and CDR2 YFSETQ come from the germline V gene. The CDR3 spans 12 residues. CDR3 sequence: CASSLGEETQYF. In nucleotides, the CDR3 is TGCGCCAGCAGCTTGGGAGAGGAGACCCAGTACTTC.

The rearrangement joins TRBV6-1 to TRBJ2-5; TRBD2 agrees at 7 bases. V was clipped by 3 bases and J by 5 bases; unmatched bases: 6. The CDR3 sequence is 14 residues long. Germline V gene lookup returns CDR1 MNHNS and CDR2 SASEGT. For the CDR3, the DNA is TGTGCCAGCAGTGAGCGGACTAGACCCGAGACCCAGTACTTC. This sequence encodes CASSERTRPETQYF.

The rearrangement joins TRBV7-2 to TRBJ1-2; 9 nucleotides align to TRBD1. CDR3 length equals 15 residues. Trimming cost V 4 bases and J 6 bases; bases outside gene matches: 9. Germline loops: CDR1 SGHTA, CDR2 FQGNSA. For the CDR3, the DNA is TGTGCCAGCAGCTATGGGACAGGGAAGAACCATGGCTACACCTTC. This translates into CASSYGTGKNHGYTF.

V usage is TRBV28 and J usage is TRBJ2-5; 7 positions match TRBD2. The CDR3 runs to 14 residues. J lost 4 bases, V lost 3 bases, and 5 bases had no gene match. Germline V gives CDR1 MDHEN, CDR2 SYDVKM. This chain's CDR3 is CASSLGGGRETQYF. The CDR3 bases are TGTGCCAGCAGTTTGGGGGGGGGTCGAGAGACCCAGTACTTC.

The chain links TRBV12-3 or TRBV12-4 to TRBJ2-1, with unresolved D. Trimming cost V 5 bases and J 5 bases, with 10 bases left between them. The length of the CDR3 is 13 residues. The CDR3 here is CASSPAPNNEQFF. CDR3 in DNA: TGTGCCAGCAGTCCCGCACCTAACAATGAGCAGTTCTTC.

CDR3 bases: TGTGCCAGCAGCTTGGGGACAGGGGTTGAGACCCAGTACTTC. The encoded protein is CASSLGTGVETQYF. This chain links TRBV5-8 with TRBJ2-5; 9 bases align to TRBD1. The ends lost 0 bases at V and 5 bases at J; junction bases unmatched: 2. Germline CDR1 and CDR2: SGHTS and YDEGEE. The CDR3 runs 14 residues.

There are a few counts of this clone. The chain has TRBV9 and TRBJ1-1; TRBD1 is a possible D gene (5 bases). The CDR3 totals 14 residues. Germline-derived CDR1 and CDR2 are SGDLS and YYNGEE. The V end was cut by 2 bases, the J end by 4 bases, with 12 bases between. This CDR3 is CASSVGEGRTEAFF. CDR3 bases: TGTGCCAGCAGCGTTGGGGAGGGGCGCACTGAAGCTTTCTTT.

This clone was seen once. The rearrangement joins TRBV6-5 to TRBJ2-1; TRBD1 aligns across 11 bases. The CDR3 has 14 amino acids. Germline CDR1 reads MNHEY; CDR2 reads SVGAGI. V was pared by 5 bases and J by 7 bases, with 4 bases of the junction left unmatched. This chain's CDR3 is CASSNRDRGNEQFF. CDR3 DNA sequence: TGTGCCAGCAGTAACCGGGACAGGGGGAATGAGCAGTTCTTC.

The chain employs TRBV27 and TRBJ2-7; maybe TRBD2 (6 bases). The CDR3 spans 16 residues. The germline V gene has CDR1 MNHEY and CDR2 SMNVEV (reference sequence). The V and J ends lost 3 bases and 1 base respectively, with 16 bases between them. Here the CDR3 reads CASSLKGGGISYEQYF. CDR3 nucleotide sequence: TGTGCCAGCAGTTTGAAGGGCGGAGGGATTTCCTACGAGCAGTACTTC.

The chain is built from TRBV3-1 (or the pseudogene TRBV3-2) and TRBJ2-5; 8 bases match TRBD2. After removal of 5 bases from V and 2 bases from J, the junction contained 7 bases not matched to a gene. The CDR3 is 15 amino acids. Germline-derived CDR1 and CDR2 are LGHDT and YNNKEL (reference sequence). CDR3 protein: CASSSGLAPQETQYF. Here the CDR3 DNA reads TGTGCCAGCAGCTCCGGACTAGCCCCACAAGAGACCCAGTACTTC.

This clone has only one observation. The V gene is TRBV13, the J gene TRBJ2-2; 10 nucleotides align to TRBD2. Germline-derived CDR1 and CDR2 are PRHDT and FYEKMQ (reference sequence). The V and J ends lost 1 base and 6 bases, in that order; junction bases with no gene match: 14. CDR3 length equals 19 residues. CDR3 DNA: TGTGCCAGCAGCTTAGCCAGGAGGGGGCTAGCGGGAGCCCCCGGGGAGCTGTTTTTT. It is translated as CASSLARRGLAGAPGELFF.

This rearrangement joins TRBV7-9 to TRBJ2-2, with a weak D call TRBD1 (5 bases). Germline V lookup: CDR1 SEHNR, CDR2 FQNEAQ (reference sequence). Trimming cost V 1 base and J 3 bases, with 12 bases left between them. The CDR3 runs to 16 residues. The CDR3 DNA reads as TGTGCCAGCAGCTTAGGGCAGGGCCTTGACACCGGGGAGCTGTTTTTT. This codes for CASSLGQGLDTGELFF.